This T cell receptor (beta chain) was obtained from a study of beta chain features in type 1 diabetes. The study's findings and limits: It was not settled here whether HLA type affects TCRB rearrangement.

Isolation of CD4+ naive, central memory, regulatory and stem cell-like memory cells was achieved by sorting via CD45RO/CCR7/CD25/CD127/CD95/CD27. The purity of all sorted populations exceeded 98%. Of the isolated RNA, all was reverse transcribed, and so the sequenced material was expressed TCRB transcripts. Approximately 3.7 million reads per sample on average were obtained from naive, central memory and regulatory T cell samples. Some clones are missing from TCRdb's copy, which holds only in-frame ones; the method was immunoSEQ multiplex PCR. The repertoire consists of about 360,000 clones, with roughly 12% occurring once and the leading ten covering roughly 0.017%. Trimming shortened V by 2 bases and J by 5 bases, and 6 bases separated the two germline ends. Germline V CDR1 and CDR2: SGHAT, FQNNGV. CDR3 length: 12 amino acids. Notes on this clone: No antigen is known for it.

J is TRBJ2-5 and V is TRBV11-2, with D hard to call. Sequences were obtained from naive CD4+ T cells from blood. The receptor's source is a young man in good health. CDR3 coding DNA: TGTGCCAGCAGCTTATTCCGGGAGACCCAGTACTTC. This gives the protein CASSLFRETQYF.